Listed here are 32 T cell receptor beta chains from one sample, sequenced in a study of molecular identifiers for immune sequencing clone quantification (dated by TCRdb to the late 2010s). Library prep was done by PCR. The data were produced on an Illumina HiSeq 4000. Starting from the raw public reads, TCRdb applied fastp trimming at Q25, assembled clones with MiXCR and retained in-frame beta chains. Identical CDR3 proteins give one entry, which carries the most common genes and DNA. For this sample the table gives 70,000 to 95,000 distinct CDR3 sequences, of which around 19% were detected only once. Roughly 0.8% of the sample goes to the ten largest clones. Sample: naive CD8+ T cells from blood, with Jurkat cell RNA spiked in. What this sample's cell subset or site label stands for: FACS-sorted CD8+CD4-CCR7+CD45RA+ naive T cells. These receptors were obtained from a human donor in good health. Some libraries in this study had Jurkat cell RNA spiked in.

This clonotype was seen many times. The genes are TRBV4-1 and TRBJ2-3, with 8 bases identical to TRBD2. This CDR3 has 22 residues. The V and J ends lost 4 bases and 4 bases, in that order; junction bases with no gene match: 28. Germline values: CDR1 MGHRA, CDR2 YSYEKL. This CDR3 is CASSPSGSISDIIIGFADTQYF. The DNA of the CDR3 is TGCGCCAGCAGCCCAAGCGGGAGTATATCCGATATCATTATCGGGTTTGCAGATACGCAGTATTTT.

The rearrangement joins TRBV7-9 to TRBJ2-7; TRBD1 aligns across 8 bases. Germline values: CDR1 SEHNR, CDR2 FQNEAQ (reference sequence). The CDR3 length is 13 residues. The CDR3 bases are TGTGGCGTCGTGGGACAGGTCTCCTACGAGCAGTACTTC. Its protein is CGVVGQVSYEQYF. The variable domain in full, with the rest retrieved from reference TRBV7-9 and TRBJ2-7, is DTGVSQNPRHKITKRGQNVTFRCDPISEHNRLYWYRQTLGQGPEFLTYFQNEAQLEKSRLLSDRFSAERPKGSFSTLEIQRTEQGDSAMYLCGVVGQVSYEQYFGPGTRLTVT.

This clonotype was recorded many times. The chain couples TRBV19 to TRBJ2-7, with 7 bases lining up with TRBD1. CDR1 LNHDA and CDR2 SQIVND come from the germline V gene (reference sequence). The length of the CDR3 is 15 residues. After removal of 3 bases from V and 0 bases from J, the junction contained 5 bases not matched to a gene. This chain's CDR3 is CASSIGQASSYEQYF. The CDR3 nucleotides read TGTGCCAGTAGTATCGGACAGGCGAGCTCCTACGAGCAGTACTTC.

In its sample, this clonotype was seen many times. The chain combines TRBV13 with TRBJ2-2; D remains ambiguous. The CDR3 sequence is 15 residues long. The germline V gene has CDR1 PRHDT and CDR2 FYEKMQ (reference sequence). Trimming took 6 bases from V and 1 from J, leaving 12 bases between them. The CDR3 sequence: CASRATKENTGELFF. The DNA for the CDR3 is TGTGCCAGCAGAGCCACAAAGGAGAACACCGGGGAGCTGTTTTTT.

This clonotype was recorded at least ten times. This chain joins TRBV30 and TRBJ2-7; the D gene is possibly TRBD1 (5 bases). The V and J ends lost 0 bases and 2 bases respectively, with 8 bases between them. Germline V CDR1 and CDR2: GTSNPN, SVGIG (reference sequence). This CDR3 is built from 13 residues. The CDR3 DNA reads as TGTGCCTGGAGTGTAAGGGGCCCCTACGAGCAGTACTTC. It is translated as CAWSVRGPYEQYF.

This clonotype was seen many times. V usage is TRBV5-6 and J usage is TRBJ2-7; D gene ambiguous. This CDR3 is 14 amino acids long. Germline CDR1 is SGHDT and CDR2 is YYEEEE. V lost 4 bases and J lost 2, with 13 bases in between. As DNA, the CDR3 is TGTGCCAGCAGCCCGTACTATGGCACCTACGAGCAGTACTTC. Translating gives CASSPYYGTYEQYF.

This clonotype was recorded many times. The V and J genes are TRBV5-1 and TRBJ2-7; 8 bases are a match to TRBD2. The CDR3 has 15 amino acids. Germline V gene lookup returns CDR1 SGHRS and CDR2 YFSETQ. V dropped 5 bases and J dropped 3; count of bases not matched to a gene: 10. The CDR3 sequence: CASRIRGGTYYEQYF. The CDR3 nucleotides are TGCGCCAGCAGAATTCGGGGGGGTACCTACTACGAGCAGTACTTC.

The table lists this clonotype with many counts. V is TRBV5-1 and J is TRBJ2-7; TRBD1 might be the D (6 bases). The ends were cut back, 4 bases at V and 3 bases at J, with 11 bases in the middle. The germline gives CDR1 SGHRS, CDR2 YFSETQ. The CDR3 has 13 residues. The CDR3 nucleotides are TGCGCCAGCAGCCTAGGGACAAACTACGAGCAGTACTTC. It yields the protein CASSLGTNYEQYF. Filled out from reference TRBV5-1 and TRBJ2-7, the complete variable domain reads KAGVTQTPRYLIKTRGQQVTLSCSPISGHRSVSWYQQTPGQGLQFLFEYFSETQRNKGNFPGRFSGRQFSNSRSEMNVSTLELGDSALYLCASSLGTNYEQYFGPGTRLTVT.

This rearrangement joins TRBV7-9 to TRBJ2-1; 9 nucleotides agree with TRBD2. There are 17 residues in the CDR3. Per the germline V gene, CDR1 is SEHNR and CDR2 is FQNEAQ (reference sequence). V gave up 1 base and J gave up 3 bases; unmatched junction bases: 7. The CDR3, as DNA: TGTGCCAGCAGCTTAGTAGTAGCGGGGGAGCTCTACAATGAGCAGTTCTTC. Protein product: CASSLVVAGELYNEQFF. Together with reference TRBV7-9 and TRBJ2-1, the CDR3 gives the full variable domain: DTGVSQNPRHKITKRGQNVTFRCDPISEHNRLYWYRQTLGQGPEFLTYFQNEAQLEKSRLLSDRFSAERPKGSFSTLEIQRTEQGDSAMYLCASSLVVAGELYNEQFFGPGTRLTVL.

On this clonotype itself: One end of the junction is discordant with germline, which a read error may explain. The CDR3: CASSLASSGEEQYF. The CDR3 DNA sequence: TGTGCTAGTAGTTTGGCGTCTAGCGGGGAGGAGCAGTACTTC. The V gene is TRBV12-5, the J gene TRBJ2-7, with 9 bases aligning to TRBD2. Germline-derived CDR1 and CDR2 are LGHNT and FRNRAP. There are 14 residues in the CDR3.

The chain combines TRBV7-9 with TRBJ2-7; weak D call: TRBD1 (6 bases). The V gene lost 5 bases and the J gene lost 5 bases, with 10 bases spanning the gap. CDR3 length: 12 amino acids. Germline CDR1 reads SEHNR; CDR2 reads FQNEAQ (reference sequence). CDR3 coding DNA: TGTGCCAGCAGCACCAGGGGCCACGAGCAGTACTTC. Its translation is CASSTRGHEQYF.

The V gene is TRBV24-1, the J gene TRBJ1-2, with D unclear. CDR3 length: 14 residues. Germline-derived CDR1 and CDR2 are KGHDR and SFDVKD. The V end was cut by 2 bases, the J end by 4 bases, with 10 bases between. The CDR3 DNA reads TGTGCCACCAGTGATTCCGGGCTGACCTATGGCTACACCTTC. This gives the protein CATSDSGLTYGYTF.

This clonotype came up many times. The V gene is TRBV19, the J gene TRBJ2-7, with 7 nucleotides matching TRBD1. J lost 2 bases, V lost 1 base, and 8 bases had no gene match. From germline, CDR1 is LNHDA and CDR2 SQIVND (reference sequence). This CDR3 region has 16 residues. CDR3 nucleotides: TGTGCCAGTAGTATAGGCCTGACAGGGTTCCCCTACGAGCAGTACTTC. It translates to CASSIGLTGFPYEQYF.

In regard to this clonotype: The conserved closing phenylalanine or tryptophan is absent in this CDR3, likely reflecting a read error. The chain recombines TRBV4-3 with TRBJ2-3; maybe TRBD2 (6 bases). Germline CDR1 LGHNA, CDR2 YSLEER. The CDR3 extends over 16 amino acids. V was clipped by 3 bases and J by 2 bases, with 15 bases between them. The CDR3 bases are TGCGCCAGCAGCCAGGCAGCCGGGACTGTCACAGATACGCAGTATCTT. It is translated as CASSQAAGTVTDTQYL.

This clonotype was picked up a small number of times. A much larger clonotype is one base distant, so this may be a read error. The genes are TRBV4-1 and TRBJ1-3; no clear D gene. The length of the CDR3 is 11 residues. Germline CDR1 and CDR2: MGHRA and YSYEKL. CDR3 nucleotide sequence: TGCGCCAGCAGCCGTGGAAACATCATATATTTT. This translates into CASSRGNIIYF.

This clonotype was counted many times. The chain joins TRBV7-9 to TRBJ1-1; D is ambiguous. The CDR3 extends over 11 amino acids. V was clipped by 3 bases and J by 7 bases, with 6 bases between them. CDR1 and CDR2 (germline): SEHNR, FQNEAQ (reference sequence). The CDR3 DNA reads as TGTGCCAGCAGCTTTTCAGGTGAAGCTTTCTTT. Translation: CASSFSGEAFF.

Only a few counts were recorded for this clonotype. V is TRBV6-2 or TRBV6-3 and J is TRBJ2-1; no definite D call. V was shortened by 4 bases and J by 3 bases, with 13 bases between the two germline ends. Germline CDR1 MNHEY, CDR2 SVGEGT. The CDR3 spans 15 residues. The CDR3 DNA sequence: TGTGCCAGCAGTTGGGTCGCCCGAATCTACAATGAGCAGTTCTTC. Translated: CASSWVARIYNEQFF.

In its sample, this clonotype was seen many times. This rearrangement joins TRBV2 to TRBJ2-4, with D perhaps TRBD1 or TRBD2 (5 bases each). Trimming pared 1 base from V and 6 bases from J, leaving 13 bases between. Germline V lookup: CDR1 SNHLY, CDR2 FYNNEI. This CDR3 comprises 15 residues. CDR3 residues: CASSEVGDLGNIQYF. In DNA, the CDR3 is TGTGCCAGCAGTGAAGTGGGGGATCTTGGAAACATTCAGTACTTC.

This clonotype was observed at least ten times. The chain carries TRBV6-5 and TRBJ2-3; D is perhaps TRBD2 (6 bases). CDR3 length: 15 residues. CDR1 is MNHEY, CDR2 SVGAGI, per germline. Deletions cut 6 bases from V and 3 bases from J, with 16 bases between. CDR3 nucleotides: TGTGCCAGCAGCCCGCACTTTAGCGGAACAGATACGCAGTATTTT. This encodes CASSPHFSGTDTQYF.

Points on this clonotype: One end of the junction is discordant with germline, which a read error may explain. The chain has TRBV2 and TRBJ1-5; 12 bases match TRBD1. The CDR3 length is 15 residues. Per the germline V gene, CDR1 is SNHLY and CDR2 is FYNNEI. CDR3 region: CASSEGQGANQPRHF. The CDR3 coding sequence is TGTGCCAGCAGTGAGGGACAGGGGGCCAATCAGCCCCGGCATTTT.

In this sample, this clonotype turned up many times. This sequence joins TRBV6-2 or TRBV6-3 and TRBJ2-3; D not certain. The CDR3 runs to 12 residues. V gave up 5 bases and J gave up 4 bases, with 7 bases separating them. Germline CDR1 MNHEY, CDR2 SVGEGT. The CDR3 protein is CASSPRADTQYF. CDR3 nucleotides: TGTGCCAGCAGTCCCCGCGCAGATACGCAGTATTTT.

CDR3 DNA: TGTGCTGGCAGCCCTCGACAGGGGGAAGTCGGGGAGCTGTTTTTT. Translating it yields CAGSPRQGEVGELFF. The chain has TRBV7-6 and TRBJ2-2; 9 positions match TRBD1. In germline, CDR1 is SGHVS, CDR2 FNYEAQ. The CDR3 is 15 amino acids.

The chain combines TRBV9 with TRBJ2-1, with 15 nucleotides matching TRBD2. After removal of 3 bases from V and 9 bases from J, the junction contained 4 bases not matched to a gene. The length of the CDR3 is 15 residues. Germline CDR1 reads SGDLS; CDR2 reads YYNGEE. The CDR3 region is CASSAGLAGGFEQFF. DNA of the CDR3: TGTGCCAGCAGCGCGGGACTAGCGGGAGGATTTGAGCAGTTCTTC.

This clonotype was counted many times. This sequence joins TRBV7-9 and TRBJ2-1; possibly TRBD2 for D (6 bases). The CDR3 sequence is 16 residues long. V lost 8 bases to trimming and J lost 7 bases, with 24 bases between them. The germline gives CDR1 SEHNR, CDR2 FQNEAQ (reference sequence). CDR3 amino acids: CASGGRGTLTVNEQFF. The CDR3 bases are TGTGCCAGCGGGGGGAGAGGGACCTTAACGGTGAATGAGCAGTTCTTC. Using reference TRBV7-9 and TRBJ2-1 for the parts outside the CDR3, the full variable domain is DTGVSQNPRHKITKRGQNVTFRCDPISEHNRLYWYRQTLGQGPEFLTYFQNEAQLEKSRLLSDRFSAERPKGSFSTLEIQRTEQGDSAMYLCASGGRGTLTVNEQFFGPGTRLTVL.

Regarding this clonotype: Just one base apart from a much larger clone, this may be a read error. The chain couples TRBV24-1 to TRBJ2-1; tentatively, D is TRBD2 (5 bases). This CDR3 is built from 14 residues. The germline CDR1 and CDR2 sequences are KGHDR and SFDVKD. CDR3 sequence reads: CATQDTGDYNELFF. The CDR3 DNA reads as TGTGCCACCCAAGACACGGGTGACTACAATGAGCTGTTCTTC.

Many counts were recorded for this clonotype. The chain links TRBV4-3 to TRBJ2-3, with D perhaps matching TRBD2 (5 bases). Trimming removed 4 bases from V and 2 bases from J, with 19 bases in between. CDR1 is LGHNA and CDR2 is YSLEER in the germline V gene. This CDR3 is built from 17 residues. The CDR3 protein is CASSPEAGLDYTDTQYF. CDR3 DNA sequence: TGCGCCAGCAGCCCCGAGGCTGGACTCGACTACACAGATACGCAGTATTTT.

Ten or more counts support this clonotype. The CDR3 region is CASSLAGQGSGTEAFF. The CDR3 bases are TGTGCCAGCAGCTTAGCAGGGCAGGGGTCCGGCACTGAAGCTTTCTTT. The chain links TRBV7-9 to TRBJ1-1; D may be TRBD1 (6 bases). The CDR3 loop spans 16 amino acids. CDR1 SEHNR and CDR2 FQNEAQ come from the germline V gene (reference sequence). V was shortened by 0 bases and J by 4 bases, with 15 bases between the two germline ends.

This clonotype was detected many times. The chain employs TRBV6-2 or TRBV6-3 and TRBJ1-1; no firm D call. V lost 6 bases, J lost 3 bases, and 5 bases lay in between. This CDR3 is built from 11 residues. Germline CDR1 reads MNHEY; CDR2 reads SVGEGT. The CDR3 DNA sequence: TGTGCCAGCAGGGAAGACACTGAAGCTTTCTTT. Translated, it gives CASREDTEAFF.

This clonotype was seen many times. The chain is built from TRBV7-9 and TRBJ2-7; 13 bases agree with TRBD2. Germline loops: CDR1 SEHNR, CDR2 FQNEAQ (reference sequence). V gave up 4 bases and J gave up 7 bases; unmatched junction bases: 10. The CDR3 contains 16 residues. The CDR3, as DNA: TGTGCCAGCAGCTCGGGGACTAGCGGGACCTATGGGGAGCAGTACTTC. Translated, it gives CASSSGTSGTYGEQYF.

To note about this clonotype: One end of the junction varies from germline; a read error may be responsible. This CDR3 reads CANSEAPIAHSSPLHF. The CDR3 region has the DNA TGTGCCAACAGTGAGGCGCCCATTGCCCATAGTTCACCCCTCCACTTT. The V call is TRBV6-1, the J call TRBJ1-6; no reliable D call. Germline V lookup: CDR1 MNHNS, CDR2 SASEGT. The CDR3 covers 16 residues.

The sample holds many counts of this clonotype. This chain links TRBV27 with TRBJ1-1; possibly TRBD1 for D (6 bases). Germline loops: CDR1 MNHEY, CDR2 SMNVEV (reference sequence). CDR3 length: 14 amino acids. With 10 bases removed from V and 2 bases from J, the gap between germline ends came to 17 bases. The CDR3 nucleotides are TGTGCCACCAGGAGTGGGGGGGCTAACACTGAAGCTTTCTTT. It is translated as CATRSGGANTEAFF.

This clonotype occurred many times. The rearrangement links TRBV29-1 to TRBJ2-1, with D possibly TRBD1 on 5 matching bases. The length of the CDR3 is 13 residues. Germline-derived CDR1 and CDR2 are SQVTM and ANQGSEA. Between the trimmed V and J ends, which lost 4 bases and 1 base, there was a span of 8 bases. CDR3 nucleotide sequence: TGCAGCGTTGTGGGGCTTTCCTACAATGAGCAGTTCTTC. Protein sequence: CSVVGLSYNEQFF.